This TCR beta chain stems from a study of T cells in tuberculosis. Whole-study results and caveats: Low-affinity CD1B-GMM tetramer-binding T cells may have been missed.

Thawed, overnight-rested PBMC were stained with GMM-loaded CD1B tetramer, viability dye and anti-CD3, then sorted. The lipid loaded on the CD1B tetramers was C32 glucose monomycolate from Rhodococcus equi. PBMC for tetramer sorting were first depleted of CD14-expressing monocytes. Regarding this clone: One junction end disagrees with the germline gene, perhaps due to a read error. Other DNA sequences in the sample encode the same CDR3.

The CDR3 contains 14 residues. The germline gives CDR1 LGHNA, CDR2 YSLEER. Profiled with immunoSEQ multiplex PCR; TCRdb holds only in-frame clones, not every one. Of some 60,000 clones in the sample, about 86% were seen once. This chain connects TRBV4-3 to TRBJ1-6; D is unresolved. The source of this sequence is an adult woman with latent tuberculosis. Sequencing input: CD1b-GMM tetramer-negative cells sorted from PBMCs. CDR3 amino acids: CASSRSSYNSPLHF. The CDR3 DNA reads as TGCGCCAGCAGCCGGAGCTCCTATAATTCCCCCCTCCACTTT.